One and the same sample provided the 14 T cell receptor beta chains below, sequenced in a study of cytomegalovirus exposure and HLA in healthy donors. The PCR made use of 60 Vbeta and 13 Jbeta primers. The protocol was immunoSEQ multiplex PCR, while the TCRdb copy is restricted to in-frame clones and leaves out a portion. Of 130,000 or so clones listed, about two thirds are singletons. The sample taken for sequencing was PBMCs. The receptors stem from a woman in her 40s in good health and CMV-seronegative.

This clone was detected a few times. V usage is TRBV19 and J usage is TRBJ2-1; D possibly corresponds to TRBD1 (5 bases). This CDR3 has 13 residues. V dropped 5 bases and J dropped 6 bases, with 11 bases sitting between them. CDR1 is LNHDA, CDR2 SQIVND, per germline (reference sequence). The CDR3 reads CASSWGPGNEQFF. The CDR3 DNA reads TGTGCCAGTAGTTGGGGCCCTGGCAATGAGCAGTTCTTC.

The CDR3 DNA is TGTGCCAGCAGCTTGATGGACAGGGCAGGGTCACCCCTCCACTTT. This translates into CASSLMDRAGSPLHF. The V and J genes are TRBV5-6 and TRBJ1-6; 8 bases match TRBD1. Trimming cost V 1 base and J 10 bases; bases outside gene matches: 7. The CDR3 runs 15 residues. The V gene's germline CDR1 is SGHDT and CDR2 YYEEEE.

The chain is built from TRBV11-2 and TRBJ1-6, with a possible D match to TRBD1 (5 bases). This CDR3 is built from 15 residues. Germline V CDR1 and CDR2: SGHAT, FQNNGV. V lost 5 bases, J lost 8 bases, and 16 bases lay in between. The CDR3 DNA is TGTGCCAGCAGCCCTCGGGGGTCCGGGGATTCACCCCTCCACTTT. Encoded protein: CASSPRGSGDSPLHF. Combining the CDR3 with reference TRBV11-2 and TRBJ1-6 gives the whole variable domain EAGVAQSPRYKIIEKRQSVAFWCNPISGHATLYWYQQILGQGPKLLIQFQNNGVVDDSQLPKDRFSAERLKGVDSTLKIQPAKLEDSAVYLCASSPRGSGDSPLHFGNGTRLTVT.

The CDR3 DNA is TGTGCCATCAGTGATCGTACTAGCGGGGGGAGCCCAGATACGCAGTATTTT. Protein: CAISDRTSGGSPDTQYF. The rearrangement links TRBV10-3 to TRBJ2-3; 12 nucleotides match TRBD2. Germline V gene lookup returns CDR1 ENHRY and CDR2 SYGVKD. The CDR3 runs to 17 residues. V gave up 3 bases and J gave up 4 bases; unmatched junction bases: 8.

The chain carries TRBV19 and TRBJ2-6, with 8 bases aligning to TRBD1. Germline V gives CDR1 LNHDA, CDR2 SQIVND (reference sequence). The V gene end was trimmed by 6 bases and the J gene end by 2 bases; junction bases not matched to a gene: 9. The CDR3 has 17 residues. DNA of the CDR3: TGTGCCAGTAGCCGGACAGGGCGAGAAACTGGGGCCAACGTCCTGACTTTC. Its protein is CASSRTGRETGANVLTF.

This clone was detected a few times. The chain recombines TRBV6-1 with TRBJ1-4, with D unresolved. This CDR3 has 18 amino acids. Per germline, CDR1 MNHNS and CDR2 SASEGT. V was shortened by 3 bases and J by 2 bases, with 19 bases between the two germline ends. CDR3 sequence: CASSDPQGPRQTNEKLFF. The CDR3 bases are TGTGCCAGCAGTGACCCCCAAGGCCCCAGGCAGACTAATGAAAAACTGTTTTTT.

The chain carries TRBV19 and TRBJ1-2; 10 bases match TRBD1. The length of the CDR3 is 14 residues. The V segment lost 5 bases and the J segment 2 bases; nucleotides outside the gene matches: 2. Germline V CDR1 and CDR2: LNHDA, SQIVND (reference sequence). The CDR3 is CASSPGQGNYGYTF. DNA for the CDR3: TGTGCCAGTAGTCCGGGACAGGGGAACTATGGCTACACCTTC.

The J gene is TRBJ2-7, the V gene TRBV18; 9 bases are shared with TRBD1. The CDR3 contains 15 residues. CDR1 KGHSH and CDR2 LQKENI come from the germline V gene. The V segment lost 3 bases and the J segment 3 bases; nucleotides outside the gene matches: 6. CDR3: CASSPRTGEDYEQYF. CDR3 DNA: TGTGCCAGCTCACCCCGGACAGGGGAAGACTACGAGCAGTACTTC.

Note on this clone: Other DNA sequences in this sample translate to the same CDR3. This chain joins TRBV7-2 and TRBJ2-5; 8 positions agree with TRBD2. Trimming took 2 bases from V and 5 from J; bases not matched to a gene: 7. This CDR3 has 15 residues. CDR1 is SGHTA and CDR2 is FQGNSA in the germline V gene. The CDR3 DNA follows: TGTGCCAGCAGCTTAAGGCGGGGGGCCCGGGAGACCCAGTACTTC. It encodes CASSLRRGARETQYF.

The chain uses TRBV5-6 and TRBJ1-2; 8 bases are shared with TRBD1. Per germline, CDR1 SGHDT and CDR2 YYEEEE. The trim removed 2 bases at V and 5 bases at J, leaving 2 bases unmatched. The CDR3 runs 13 residues. CDR3 sequence reads: CASSFDRGYGYTF. DNA for the CDR3: TGTGCCAGCAGCTTCGACAGGGGTTATGGCTACACCTTC.

The rearrangement joins TRBV5-1 to TRBJ1-2; 7 positions match TRBD1. This CDR3 comprises 15 residues. Per the germline V gene, CDR1 is SGHRS and CDR2 is YFSETQ. With V trimmed by 4 bases and J by 4 bases, 10 bases remained unmatched. The CDR3: CASSATWGQSYGYTF. CDR3 coding DNA: TGCGCCAGCAGCGCAACCTGGGGACAGTCCTATGGCTACACCTTC.

V usage is TRBV29-1 and J usage is TRBJ2-7, with D perhaps matching TRBD2 (6 bases). V was trimmed by 5 bases and J by 2 bases, leaving 13 bases between them. The V gene's germline CDR1 is SQVTM and CDR2 ANQGSEA. The CDR3 runs 13 residues. The CDR3 DNA follows: TGCAGCGTTCTGGGGGGAGAAACCTACGAGCAGTACTTC. Translated, it gives CSVLGGETYEQYF.

The chain has TRBV18 and TRBJ1-1; TRBD1 might be the D (5 bases). The CDR3 runs 14 residues. Germline lookup yields CDR1 KGHSH and CDR2 LQKENI. Trimming cost V 4 bases and J 3 bases, with 12 bases left between them. CDR3 coding DNA: TGTGCCAGCTCACAGTACCCCAGGGACACTGAAGCTTTCTTT. Its protein is CASSQYPRDTEAFF.

The chain couples TRBV28 to TRBJ2-3, with 9 bases aligning to TRBD1. Germline CDR1 and CDR2: MDHEN and SYDVKM. V lost 8 bases, J lost 4 bases, and 22 bases stayed unmatched. The CDR3 covers 19 residues. CDR3 coding DNA: TGTGCCAGCCTTGGGGAACCTCGGGACAGGGTGGTTTCTGCAGATACGCAGTATTTT. This gives the protein CASLGEPRDRVVSADTQYF.